This TCR beta chain is drawn from a study of blood T cell repertoires in COVID-19. Study summary: The analysed material was cDNA or gDNA that came from T cells, B-cell-depleted T cells, or PBMCs.

The germline V gene has CDR1 MDHEN and CDR2 SYDVKM. The CDR3 spans 11 residues. Deletions cut 6 bases from V and 6 bases from J, with 8 bases between. In the original processing: The authors estimated nucleated cell counts from reference gene primer amplification. TCRdb's table, derived via immunoSEQ multiplex PCR, lists solely in-frame clones and lacks some. Clonal size and the V and J genes are those of that table, whereas D and trimming came from the DNA. The table shows 200,000 to 300,000 clones, with more than 85% occurring only once. This clone was observed a single time. Seattle enrolled patients during active infection and tracked them longitudinally.

Input material: peripheral blood. This chain joins TRBV28 and TRBJ2-5; the D is unclear. The clonotype was recovered from a woman aged 55-69 years with COVID-19, enrolled during active disease. CDR3 DNA sequence: TGTGCCAGCAGAATCAGTAAGACCCAGTACTTC. Translated, it gives CASRISKTQYF.